Below, 18 T cell receptor beta chains from the same sample are listed, as sequenced in a study of cytomegalovirus exposure and HLA in healthy donors. In the PCR, 60 Vbeta and 13 Jbeta primers were used. Sequenced by immunoSEQ multiplex PCR; TCRdb stores in-frame clones only, minus some. The sample consists of under 250,000 clones, around 83% of them appearing once. Sequenced material: PBMCs. The receptors were gathered from a woman aged 40 to 50 in good health and CMV-seronegative.

This clone has just one count. As DNA, the CDR3 is TGTGCCAGCAGTTCTCGGACAGGAACAACCTACGAGCAGTACTTC. As protein: CASSSRTGTTYEQYF. This rearrangement joins TRBV27 to TRBJ2-5; the match to TRBD1 covers 7 bases. The DNA end lines up better with TRBJ2-7; the J call may be wrong. Germline V gene sequence: CDR1 MNHEY, CDR2 SMNVEV (reference sequence). The CDR3 is made up of 15 amino acids.

The chain links TRBV19 to TRBJ2-1; perhaps TRBD2 as D (6 bases). Germline V gene lookup returns CDR1 LNHDA and CDR2 SQIVND (reference sequence). Trimming removed 9 bases from V and 7 bases from J, with 22 bases in between. The CDR3 loop spans 15 amino acids. For the CDR3, the DNA is TGTGCCAGCCTCAACGGGGGATCGCTTGGGAATGAGCAGTTCTTC. Translating it yields CASLNGGSLGNEQFF.

The rearrangement uses TRBV6-5 and TRBJ2-5, with D possibly matching TRBD1 (6 bases). Germline V gives CDR1 MNHEY, CDR2 SVGAGI. Trimming took off 5 bases at V and 5 bases at J, with 15 bases between the two ends. The CDR3 spans 14 residues. The CDR3 DNA reads TGTGCCAGCAGTACCCCAGGGGACGGGGAGACCCAGTACTTC. Translated: CASSTPGDGETQYF.

This clone was observed a single time. The chain uses TRBV7-9 and TRBJ2-7; D call uncertain. The V gene lost 5 bases and the J gene lost 4 bases, with 6 bases spanning the gap. The CDR3 consists of 11 residues. Germline lookup yields CDR1 SEHNR and CDR2 FQNEAQ (reference sequence). The DNA for the CDR3 is TGTGCCAGCAGCGCACAGTACGAGCAGTACTTC. Translation: CASSAQYEQYF.

This clone was counted only a few times. Other DNA sequences in the same sample also yield this CDR3. The chain employs TRBV27 and TRBJ2-3; 10 bases line up with TRBD1. V lost 1 base to trimming and J lost 2 bases; unmatched junction nucleotides: 3. Germline V gene sequence: CDR1 MNHEY, CDR2 SMNVEV (reference sequence). The CDR3 is made up of 16 amino acids. CDR3 sequence reads: CASSLYGQGVTDTQYF. CDR3 bases: TGTGCCAGCAGTTTATACGGACAGGGGGTCACAGATACGCAGTATTTT.

In its sample, this clone was seen once. The chain links TRBV28 to TRBJ2-5; 8 bases map to TRBD2. V shed 4 bases, J shed 2 bases, and the junction held 9 bases outside the gene matches. CDR3 length: 16 amino acids. Germline CDR1 reads MDHEN; CDR2 reads SYDVKM. CDR3 sequence: CASSSRGGRRQETQYF. The DNA for the CDR3 is TGTGCCAGCAGTTCACGGGGGGGGCGGAGGCAAGAGACCCAGTACTTC.

This clone was seen only once. This chain connects TRBV19 to TRBJ2-7, with no clear D. Germline-derived CDR1 and CDR2 are LNHDA and SQIVND (reference sequence). This CDR3 contains 13 residues. Trimming removed 4 bases at V and 2 bases at J, with 9 bases between. The CDR3 protein is CASSKSKTYEQYF. CDR3 nucleotide sequence: TGTGCCAGTAGTAAGAGCAAGACCTACGAGCAGTACTTC.

The chain combines TRBV11-3 with TRBJ2-1; 10 bases match TRBD2. V was pared by 1 base and J by 10 bases, with 1 base of the junction left unmatched. The germline gives CDR1 SGHNT, CDR2 YENEEA. CDR3 size: 13 residues. This chain's CDR3 is CASSLGTSGEQFF. The CDR3 DNA is TGTGCCAGCAGCTTAGGGACTAGCGGAGAGCAGTTCTTC.

The chain has TRBV30 and TRBJ2-7; the D is unclear. Between the trimmed V and J ends, which lost 2 bases and 4 bases, there was a span of 9 bases. The CDR3 consists of 12 residues. Germline V gives CDR1 GTSNPN, CDR2 SVGIG (reference sequence). In nucleotides, the CDR3 is TGTGCCTGGAGTCAACAGCTTTACGAGCAGTACTTC. It encodes CAWSQQLYEQYF.

The rearrangement uses TRBV19 and TRBJ2-1, with a possible D match to TRBD2 (5 bases). The V and J ends lost 9 bases and 2 bases respectively, with 14 bases between them. Per germline, CDR1 LNHDA and CDR2 SQIVND (reference sequence). The CDR3 runs to 14 residues. CDR3 nucleotides: TGTGCCAGCCAAGGACTCCTGACCTACAATGAGCAGTTCTTC. It encodes CASQGLLTYNEQFF.

V usage is TRBV7-2 and J usage is TRBJ2-5; D unresolved. The end of the DNA is better explained by TRBJ2-7, so the J call may be wrong. The CDR3 runs to 14 residues. In germline, CDR1 is SGHTA, CDR2 FQGNSA. CDR3 amino acids: CASSKIRKTYEQYF. The CDR3 region has the DNA TGTGCCAGCAGCAAAATCAGGAAAACCTACGAGCAGTACTTC.

This chain links TRBV2 with TRBJ1-4; D ambiguous. The CDR3 has 12 amino acids. V was shortened by 2 bases and J by 5 bases, with 3 bases between the two germline ends. Germline V gene sequence: CDR1 SNHLY, CDR2 FYNNEI. CDR3 sequence (DNA): TGTGCCAGCAGTGAACAGAATGAAAAACTGTTTTTT. This codes for CASSEQNEKLFF.

CDR3 nucleotides: TGTGCCAGCAGCCAAGAGGTGACAGGACCCTACGAGCAGTACTTC. Amino acid sequence: CASSQEVTGPYEQYF. V is TRBV14 and J is TRBJ2-7, with D possibly TRBD1 on 6 matching bases. The ends were cut back, 0 bases at V and 2 bases at J, with 11 bases in the middle. Germline V gene data show CDR1 as SGHDN and CDR2 as FVKESK. CDR3 length: 15 residues.

The chain is built from TRBV7-8 and TRBJ1-3; perhaps TRBD1 as D (5 bases). Trimming cost V 0 bases and J 7 bases, with 25 bases left between them. The V gene's germline CDR1 is SGHVS and CDR2 FQNEAQ. The CDR3 has 19 amino acids. CDR3 residues: CASSLAGRFEQALSNTIYF. DNA for the CDR3: TGTGCCAGCAGCTTAGCGGGCAGGTTCGAACAGGCGCTGAGTAACACCATATATTTT.

The rearrangement links TRBV18 to TRBJ1-1; weak D call: TRBD1 (5 bases). The CDR3 is made up of 17 amino acids. Germline V gene lookup returns CDR1 KGHSH and CDR2 LQKENI. The V end lost 0 bases, the J end lost 0 bases, and 14 bases lay between the germline ends. This CDR3 reads CASSPPTSQGLNTEAFF. CDR3 sequence (DNA): TGTGCCAGCTCACCACCAACCTCGCAGGGCCTGAACACTGAAGCTTTCTTT.

V usage is TRBV28 and J usage is TRBJ1-4; 8 bases align to TRBD1. Germline lookup yields CDR1 MDHEN and CDR2 SYDVKM. V was clipped by 4 bases and J by 3 bases; unmatched bases: 4. The CDR3 loop spans 15 amino acids. The CDR3 region has the DNA TGTGCCAGCAGTTCCCAGGGGGCTGCTAATGAAAAACTGTTTTTT. Its translation is CASSSQGAANEKLFF.

Here the CDR3 reads CASSYSFSVRDEQYF. DNA of the CDR3: TGTGCCAGCAGTTACTCTTTCTCTGTACGAGACGAGCAGTACTTC. V usage is TRBV6-5 and J usage is TRBJ2-7; D remains ambiguous. This CDR3 is 15 amino acids long. Germline CDR1 MNHEY, CDR2 SVGAGI. V dropped 0 bases and J dropped 5 bases, with 14 bases sitting between them.

The chain is built from TRBV5-1 and TRBJ2-1; D remains unclear. CDR1 is SGHRS and CDR2 is YFSETQ in the germline V gene. V was pared by 4 bases and J by 3 bases, with 14 bases between. The CDR3 consists of 15 residues. The CDR3 sequence is CASSTTYYLYNEQFF. CDR3 nucleotide sequence: TGCGCCAGCAGCACCACCTATTACCTCTACAATGAGCAGTTCTTC.